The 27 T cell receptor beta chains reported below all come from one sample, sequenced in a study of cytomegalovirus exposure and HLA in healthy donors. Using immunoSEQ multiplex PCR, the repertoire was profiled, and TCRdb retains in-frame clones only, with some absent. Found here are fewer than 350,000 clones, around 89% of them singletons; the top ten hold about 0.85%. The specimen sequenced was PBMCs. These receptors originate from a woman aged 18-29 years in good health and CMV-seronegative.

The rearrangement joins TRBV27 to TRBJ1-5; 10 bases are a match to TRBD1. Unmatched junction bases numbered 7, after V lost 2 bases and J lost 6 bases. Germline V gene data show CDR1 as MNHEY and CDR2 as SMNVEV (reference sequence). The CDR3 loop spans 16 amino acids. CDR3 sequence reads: CASSLRGQGGIQPQHF. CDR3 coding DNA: TGTGCCAGCAGTTTACGCGGACAGGGGGGTATTCAGCCCCAGCATTTT.

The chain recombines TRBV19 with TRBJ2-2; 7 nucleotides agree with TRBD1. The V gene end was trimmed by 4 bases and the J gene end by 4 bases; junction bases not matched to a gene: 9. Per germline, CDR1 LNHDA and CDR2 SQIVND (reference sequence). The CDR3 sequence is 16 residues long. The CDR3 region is CASSKNTGTVTGELFF. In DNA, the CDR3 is TGTGCCAGTAGTAAAAATACCGGGACAGTCACCGGGGAGCTGTTTTTT.

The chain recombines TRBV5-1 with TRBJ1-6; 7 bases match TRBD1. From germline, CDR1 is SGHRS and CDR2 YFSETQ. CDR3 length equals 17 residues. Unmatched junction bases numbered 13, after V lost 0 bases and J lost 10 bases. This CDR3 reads CASSLGARQGRGSPLHF. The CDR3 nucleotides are TGCGCCAGCAGCTTGGGAGCCCGACAGGGACGCGGATCACCCCTCCACTTT.

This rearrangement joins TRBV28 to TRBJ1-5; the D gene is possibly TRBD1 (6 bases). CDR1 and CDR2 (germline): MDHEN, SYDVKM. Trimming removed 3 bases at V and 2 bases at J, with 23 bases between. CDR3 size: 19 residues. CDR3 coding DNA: TGTGCCAGCAGTTTGAGAACGGCGAAAAAGACAGGTCGCAATCAGCCCCAGCATTTT. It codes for CASSLRTAKKTGRNQPQHF.

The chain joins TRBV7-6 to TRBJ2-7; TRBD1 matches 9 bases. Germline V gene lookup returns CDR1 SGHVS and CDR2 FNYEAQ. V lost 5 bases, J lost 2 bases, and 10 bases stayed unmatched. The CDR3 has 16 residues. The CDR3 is CASSPRTGEEAYEQYF. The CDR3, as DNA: TGTGCCAGCAGCCCTAGGACAGGGGAGGAGGCCTACGAGCAGTACTTC.

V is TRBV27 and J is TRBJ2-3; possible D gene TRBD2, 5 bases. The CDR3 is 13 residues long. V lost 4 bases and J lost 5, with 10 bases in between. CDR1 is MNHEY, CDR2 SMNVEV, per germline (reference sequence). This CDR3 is CASSSGREDTQYF. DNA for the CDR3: TGTGCCAGCAGTTCCGGCCGGGAAGATACGCAGTATTTT.

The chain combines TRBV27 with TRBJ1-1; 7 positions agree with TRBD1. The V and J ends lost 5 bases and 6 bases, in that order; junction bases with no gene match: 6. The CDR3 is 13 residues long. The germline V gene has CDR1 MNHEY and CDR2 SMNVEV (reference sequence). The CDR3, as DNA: TGTGCCAGCAGTCTTCGACAGGGTTCTGAAGCTTTCTTT. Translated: CASSLRQGSEAFF.

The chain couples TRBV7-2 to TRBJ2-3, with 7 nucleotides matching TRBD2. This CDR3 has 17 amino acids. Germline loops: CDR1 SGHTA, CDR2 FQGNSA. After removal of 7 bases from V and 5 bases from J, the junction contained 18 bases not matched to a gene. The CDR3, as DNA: TGTGCCAGCACCCCCTCCCTAACTAGCGCCTGGGGAGATACGCAGTATTTT. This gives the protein CASTPSLTSAWGDTQYF.

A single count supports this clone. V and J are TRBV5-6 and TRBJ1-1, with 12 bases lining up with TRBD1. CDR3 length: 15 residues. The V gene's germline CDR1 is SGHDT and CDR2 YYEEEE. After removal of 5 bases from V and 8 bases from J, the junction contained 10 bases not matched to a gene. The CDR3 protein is CASRPGTGGRREAFF. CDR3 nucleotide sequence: TGTGCCAGCAGACCTGGGACAGGGGGCCGGCGAGAAGCTTTCTTT.

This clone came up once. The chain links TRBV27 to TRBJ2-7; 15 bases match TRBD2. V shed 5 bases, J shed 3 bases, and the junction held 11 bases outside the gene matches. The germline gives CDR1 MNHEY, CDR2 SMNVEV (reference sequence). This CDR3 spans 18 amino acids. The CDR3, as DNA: TGTGCCAGCAGTCCGGGGGGGACTAGCGGGAGGTATATCTACGAGCAGTACTTC. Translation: CASSPGGTSGRYIYEQYF.

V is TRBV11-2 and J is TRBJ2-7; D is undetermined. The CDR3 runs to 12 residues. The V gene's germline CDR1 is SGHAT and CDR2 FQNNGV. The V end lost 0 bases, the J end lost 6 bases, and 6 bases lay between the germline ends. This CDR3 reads CASSLDVAEQYF. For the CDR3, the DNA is TGTGCCAGCAGCTTAGATGTGGCCGAGCAGTACTTC.

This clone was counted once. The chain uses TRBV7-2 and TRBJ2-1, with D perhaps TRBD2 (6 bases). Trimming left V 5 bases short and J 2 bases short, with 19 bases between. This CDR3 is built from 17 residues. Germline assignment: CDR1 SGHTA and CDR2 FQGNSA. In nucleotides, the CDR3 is TGTGCCAGCAGCCTACGCCCTAGCGTCGAAACCTACAATGAGCAGTTCTTC. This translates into CASSLRPSVETYNEQFF.

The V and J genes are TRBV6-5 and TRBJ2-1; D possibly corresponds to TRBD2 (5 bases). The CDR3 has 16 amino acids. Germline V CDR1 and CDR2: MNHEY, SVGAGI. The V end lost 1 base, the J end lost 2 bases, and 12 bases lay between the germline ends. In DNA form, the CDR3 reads TGTGCCAGCAGTTACTTAACTAGTTTCCCCTACAATGAGCAGTTCTTC. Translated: CASSYLTSFPYNEQFF.

The CDR3: CASSPGTGGQGNIQYF. In nucleotides, the CDR3 is TGTGCCAGCAGCCCTGGGACAGGGGGCCAGGGGAACATTCAGTACTTC. The chain carries TRBV5-8 and TRBJ2-4; TRBD1 matches at 12 bases. The germline V gene encodes CDR1 SGHTS and CDR2 YDEGEE. The CDR3 loop spans 16 amino acids. V was clipped by 4 bases and J by 7 bases; unmatched bases: 9.

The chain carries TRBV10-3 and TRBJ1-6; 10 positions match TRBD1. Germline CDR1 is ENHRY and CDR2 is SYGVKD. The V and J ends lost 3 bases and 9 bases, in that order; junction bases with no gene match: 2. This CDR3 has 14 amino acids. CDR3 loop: CAISDGTGASPLHF. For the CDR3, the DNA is TGTGCCATCAGTGACGGGACAGGGGCTTCACCCCTCCACTTT.

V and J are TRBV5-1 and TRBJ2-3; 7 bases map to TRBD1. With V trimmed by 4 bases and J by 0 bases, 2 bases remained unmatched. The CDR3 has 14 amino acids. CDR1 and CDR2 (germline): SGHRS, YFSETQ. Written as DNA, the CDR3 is TGCGCCAGCAGCATGGGACAGAGCACAGATACGCAGTATTTT. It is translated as CASSMGQSTDTQYF.

Here the CDR3 reads CASSLGQGRSPLHF. The DNA of the CDR3 is TGTGCCAGCAGCTTGGGACAGGGCAGGTCACCCCTCCACTTT. The chain uses TRBV28 and TRBJ1-6; 9 bases are a match to TRBD1. J was trimmed by 10 bases and V by 6 bases; bases with no gene match: 7. CDR3 size: 14 residues. The germline V gene encodes CDR1 MDHEN and CDR2 SYDVKM.

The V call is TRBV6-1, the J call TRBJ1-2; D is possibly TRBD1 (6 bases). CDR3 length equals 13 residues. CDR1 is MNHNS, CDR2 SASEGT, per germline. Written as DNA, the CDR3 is TGTGGCCACACAGGGCCAAGCAACTATGGCTACACCTTC. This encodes CGHTGPSNYGYTF.

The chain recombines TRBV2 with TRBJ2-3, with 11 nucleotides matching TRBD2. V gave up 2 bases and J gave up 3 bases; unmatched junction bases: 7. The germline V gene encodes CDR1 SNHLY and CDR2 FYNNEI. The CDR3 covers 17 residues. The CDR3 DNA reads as TGTGCCAGCAGTGAACGGAGACTAGCGGGGAGTACAGATACGCAGTATTTT. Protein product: CASSERRLAGSTDTQYF.

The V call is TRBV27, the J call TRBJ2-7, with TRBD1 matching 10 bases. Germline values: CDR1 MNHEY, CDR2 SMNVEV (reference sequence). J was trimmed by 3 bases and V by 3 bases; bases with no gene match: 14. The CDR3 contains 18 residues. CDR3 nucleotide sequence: TGTGCCAGCAGTTTCTCCGTAGTGGGGACAGGGGTATACTACGAGCAGTACTTC. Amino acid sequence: CASSFSVVGTGVYYEQYF.

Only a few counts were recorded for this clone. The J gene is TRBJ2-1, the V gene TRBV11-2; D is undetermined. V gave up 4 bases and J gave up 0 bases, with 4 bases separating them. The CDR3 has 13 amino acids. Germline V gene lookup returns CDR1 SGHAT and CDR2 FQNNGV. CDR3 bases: TGTGCCAGCAGCTACAGCTCCTACAATGAGCAGTTCTTC. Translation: CASSYSSYNEQFF.

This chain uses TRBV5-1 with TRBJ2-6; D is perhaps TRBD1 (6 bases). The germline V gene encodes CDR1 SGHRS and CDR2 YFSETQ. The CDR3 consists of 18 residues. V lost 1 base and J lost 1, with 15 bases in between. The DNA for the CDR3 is TGCGCCAGCAGCTTGCTTCCAGGGGCCCGATCTGGGGCCAACGTCCTGACTTTC. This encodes CASSLLPGARSGANVLTF.

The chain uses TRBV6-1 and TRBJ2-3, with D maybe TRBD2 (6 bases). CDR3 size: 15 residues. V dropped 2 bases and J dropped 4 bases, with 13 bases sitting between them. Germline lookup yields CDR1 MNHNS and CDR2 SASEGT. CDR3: CASSERLGGADTQYF. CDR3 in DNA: TGTGCCAGCAGTGAAAGGTTGGGAGGCGCAGATACGCAGTATTTT.

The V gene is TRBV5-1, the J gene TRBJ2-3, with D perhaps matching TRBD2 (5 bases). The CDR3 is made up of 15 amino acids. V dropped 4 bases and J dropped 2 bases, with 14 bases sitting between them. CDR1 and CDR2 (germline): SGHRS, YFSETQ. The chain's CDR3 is CASSLIERFTDTQYF. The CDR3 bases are TGCGCCAGCAGCCTGATTGAGCGGTTCACAGATACGCAGTATTTT.

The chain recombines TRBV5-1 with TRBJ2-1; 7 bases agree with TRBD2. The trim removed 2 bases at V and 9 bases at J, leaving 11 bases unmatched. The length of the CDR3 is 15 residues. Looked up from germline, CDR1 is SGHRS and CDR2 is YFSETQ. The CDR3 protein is CASSFLKTAGTEQFF. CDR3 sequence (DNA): TGCGCCAGCAGCTTCCTTAAAACAGCGGGAACTGAGCAGTTCTTC.

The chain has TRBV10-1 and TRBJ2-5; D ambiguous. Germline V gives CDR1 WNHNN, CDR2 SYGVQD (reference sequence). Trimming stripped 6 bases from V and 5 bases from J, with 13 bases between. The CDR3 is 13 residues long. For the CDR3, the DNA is TGCGCCAGCAGCCCGCGGCTCGGGGAGACCCAGTACTTC. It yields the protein CASSPRLGETQYF.

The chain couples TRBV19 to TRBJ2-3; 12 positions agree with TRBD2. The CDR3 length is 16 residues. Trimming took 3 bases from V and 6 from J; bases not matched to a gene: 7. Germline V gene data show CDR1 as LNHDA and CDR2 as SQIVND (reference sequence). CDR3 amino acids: CASSIGLAGNPDTQYF. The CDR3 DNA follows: TGTGCCAGTAGTATCGGACTAGCGGGAAATCCCGATACGCAGTATTTT.